The entry that follows covers one T cell receptor (beta chain) sequence. The target antigen is unknown. Presence of unique molecular identifiers characterized the TCR beta cDNA libraries. Once about 0.9 to 11 million T cells were used, roughly 0.5 million cDNA molecules resulted. TCRdb analysed the PCR reads with MiXCR anew, one entry per CDR3 protein. Here the sample spans 500,000 to 600,000 distinct CDR3 sequences, about 40% being singletons. These data come from a study of post-analysis software for immune sequencing data. Looking at the study overall: Recorded subtypes: relapsing-remitting, secondary progressive, progressive-relapsing; some patients unannotated.

CDR1 LGHDT and CDR2 YNNKEL come from the germline V gene (reference sequence). CDR3 size: 14 residues. Trimming took off 3 bases at V and 1 base at J, with 9 bases between the two ends. Study findings and constraints: In patients, TRBV5-6, TRBV5-1 and TRBV20-1 belonged to five or six TRBV segments found more frequently than in controls. Diversity measured as normalized Chao1 was significantly lower in multiple sclerosis patients than in controls. Same-batch samples co-clustered strongly by F measure.

The rearrangement joins TRBV3-1 to TRBJ1-1; D might be TRBD1 (5 bases). The source material was blood. This sequence originates from a girl under 18 with multiple sclerosis. The CDR3 loop reads CASSHPGGNTEAFF. In DNA, the CDR3 is TGTGCCAGCAGCCACCCCGGGGGGAACACTGAAGCTTTCTTT.